The T cell receptor beta chain under discussion was sequenced for a study of T cells after yellow fever vaccination. Deletions cut 10 bases from V and 4 bases from J, with 13 bases between. Germline loops: CDR1 MDHEN, CDR2 SYDVKM. The CDR3 loop spans 13 amino acids. One entry per CDR3 protein, called by TCRdb with MiXCR from the 5' RACE reads. The table has hundreds of thousands of distinct CDR3 sequences, over 4% seen once. The gene calls are TRBV28 and TRBJ2-2; D remains unclear. The sequence was obtained from a man aged 18 to 29 who received the YFV17D yellow fever vaccine. Sequences were derived from PBMCs, sampled 5 days after the yellow fever booster vaccination. As DNA, the CDR3 is TGTGCCACCGAAAAATTACCCACCGGGGAGCTGTTTTTT. Its translation: CATEKLPTGELFF.